A selection of T cell receptor beta chains follows, all from one sample in a study of T and B cells in COVID-19 patients. TCRdb processed the multiplex PCR reads anew with MiXCR; each CDR3 protein has one entry. Of under 1,000 distinct CDR3 sequences detected, just over 20% appear once; the ten largest clones hold more than 65%. The sequencing sample was made of blood. Receptors were obtained from a human donor with active COVID-19. Each CDR3 is given with its conserved first and last residue. A D gene is named only where the DNA matches it firmly. Clone sizes are given selectively: once, few, many, or a class where the clone is expanded.

cdr3_nt cdr3_aa d_call v_call clone_size j_call
TGTGCCAGCTCACCACCGGAAGCCCAGAGGAAAGCGCAGTATTTT CASSPPEAQRKAQYF . TRBV18 medium-sized TRBJ2-3
TGTGCCAGCAGCACGGGGGACTATGGCTACACCTTC CASSTGDYGYTF . TRBV5-4 medium-sized TRBJ1-2
TGTGCCAGCAGTTACAGGGGGACAGGGGAACTCTACGAGCAGTACTTC CASSYRGTGELYEQYF TRBD1 TRBV6-5 large TRBJ2-7
TGTGCCAGCAGTTTAGGTTCCATAGGAGCTTTCTTT CASSLGSIGAFF . TRBV28 . TRBJ1-1
TGTGCCAGCAGTGAAAGGGTCCGCACCTATAGCAATCAGCCCCAGCATTTT CASSERVRTYSNQPQHF . TRBV6-1 medium-sized TRBJ1-5
TGCAGCGTTGGAGGGATATCGGCGAATGAGCAGTTCTTC CSVGGISANEQFF . TRBV29-1 large TRBJ2-1
TGTGCCAGCCGTGGGACTAGCGGTGCCTACGAGCAGTACTTC CASRGTSGAYEQYF TRBD2 TRBV27 large TRBJ2-7
TGCGCCAGCAGCCAAGATCTTGGGACAGGGGGCGCGAGTGGCTACACCTTC CASSQDLGTGGASGYTF TRBD1 TRBV4-1 few TRBJ1-2
TGTGCCACCAGTGATTCGACCCGGGGGTTAAACATTCAGTACTTC CATSDSTRGLNIQYF . TRBV24-1 . TRBJ2-4
TGTGCCAGCAGCTTGGAGGTCGTGTGGCAGGGAGCCTACGAGCAGTACTTC CASSLEVVWQGAYEQYF . TRBV5-6 medium-sized TRBJ2-7
TGTGCCAGCAGTCGGACGGCGGCCAGCGATGGGTCCTATAATTCACCCCTCCACTTT CASSRTAASDGSYNSPLHF . TRBV27 . TRBJ1-6
TGTGCCAGCAGTTGGTATCAGGGTGGGGAGCTGTACTTC CASSWYQGGELYF . TRBV27 . TRBJ2-7
TGTGCCAGCACCGCAGACAGGGATGACGCTCAGCCCCAGCATTTT CASTADRDDAQPQHF TRBD1 TRBV28 . TRBJ1-5
TGTGCCAGCAGTCGGTCTGGAGACTTGTCCCCCCAGTACTTC CASSRSGDLSPQYF . TRBV12-3/TRBV12-4 many TRBJ2-5
TGTGCCTGGAGTTACGGGAGCTATGGCTACACCTTC CAWSYGSYGYTF . TRBV30 . TRBJ1-2
TGTGCCAGCAGTGAAGTGATGGGGGGCGCGGGTGAAAAACTGTTTTTT CASSEVMGGAGEKLFF . TRBV6-1 medium-sized TRBJ1-4
TGCGCCAGCAGCTTGGAGGCAGAATCCTACGAGCAGTACTTC CASSLEAESYEQYF . TRBV5-1 few TRBJ2-7
TGTGCCAGTAGTAGACAGGGCCGCACAGATACGCAGTATTTT CASSRQGRTDTQYF TRBD1 TRBV19 hyperexpanded TRBJ2-3
TGTGTCAGAAGCTTATCGACAGCGCGCTACGAGCAGTACTTC CVRSLSTARYEQYF . TRBV7-9 . TRBJ2-7
TGTGCCAGCACATGGGACAGGGGTAATCAGCCCCAGCATTTT CASTWDRGNQPQHF TRBD1 TRBV6-1 many TRBJ1-5
TGTGCCAGCAGGTCCCTAGCGGGAGGGGGCAATGAGCAGTTCTTC CASRSLAGGGNEQFF TRBD2 TRBV6-1 medium-sized TRBJ2-1
TGTGCCAGCTCACCACCGGGCCGACCGAATGAGCAGTTCTTC CASSPPGRPNEQFF . TRBV18 medium-sized TRBJ2-1
TGTGCCAGAAGCCTGGGGACTAGCGGGTATTACGAGCAGTACTTC CARSLGTSGYYEQYF TRBD2 TRBV5-3 medium-sized TRBJ2-7
TGTGCCAGCAGCGTAGAGTCCAGAAATTTAGAGACCCAGTACTTC CASSVESRNLETQYF . TRBV9 few TRBJ2-5
TGCAGCGTTGAGGGACAGGGGGCGTTCAGCTATGGCTACACCTTC CSVEGQGAFSYGYTF TRBD1 TRBV29-1 . TRBJ1-2
TGTGCCAGCAGTTACAGGACTAGTTCCTACAATGAGCAGTTCTTC CASSYRTSSYNEQFF TRBD2 TRBV6-5 large TRBJ2-1
TGTGCCAGCACCTTGACTAGCGGGATAACTGAGCAGTTCTTC CASTLTSGITEQFF TRBD2 TRBV6-5 . TRBJ2-1
TGCGCCAGCAGCCCCCGGGGGGGCTCCTACAATGAGCAGTTCTTC CASSPRGGSYNEQFF TRBD2 TRBV4-3 . TRBJ2-1
TGTGCCAGCACCCGACAGGGGTCCATCTACGAGCAGTACTTC CASTRQGSIYEQYF TRBD1 TRBV7-2 medium-sized TRBJ2-7
TGCGCCAGCAGCCAAGATAGGTCTAGCGGGAGTGGGGCCCACGAGCAGTACTTC CASSQDRSSGSGAHEQYF TRBD2 TRBV4-3 many TRBJ2-7
TGTGCCAGCAGTGAAGAGGCAGGTAGCAATCAGCCCCAGCATTTT CASSEEAGSNQPQHF . TRBV6-1 medium-sized TRBJ1-5
TGCAGCGGACTTGGGGGCACCGAGGGCGAAGAGACCCAGTACTTC CSGLGGTEGEETQYF . TRBV29-1 large TRBJ2-5
TGTGCCAGCAGTTTAGGGCAGGGGGTCCGGGCCGGGACCACCCTGGGGTACACCTTC CASSLGQGVRAGTTLGYTF TRBD1 TRBV27 . TRBJ1-2
TGTGCCAGCAGCTTAATGGAGACCCAGTACTTC CASSLMETQYF . TRBV7-9 many TRBJ2-5
TGTGCCAGTAGTATCCGTCAGGATAGCAATCAGCCCCAGCATTTT CASSIRQDSNQPQHF . TRBV19 large TRBJ1-5
TGTGCCAGCAGCGTAGGGAACCAAGAGACCCAGTACTTC CASSVGNQETQYF . TRBV9 . TRBJ2-5
TGTGCCAGCAGCCTCGACAGAGCTAACTATGGCTACACCTTC CASSLDRANYGYTF . TRBV5-3 . TRBJ1-2
TGTGCCCTTTCCCGGGACAGACCCTATGGCTACACCTTC CALSRDRPYGYTF TRBD1 TRBV30 medium-sized TRBJ1-2
TGTGCCAGCAGTCCACTACTGAACAGGGGTGGCTACACCTTC CASSPLLNRGGYTF TRBD1 TRBV27 medium-sized TRBJ1-2
TGTGCCAGCAGCCAGGACAATAATGAAAAACTGTTTTTT CASSQDNNEKLFF . TRBV14 few TRBJ1-4
TGTGCCATCAGTGCCGGGGGCGGAAACACCATATATTTT CAISAGGGNTIYF . TRBV10-3 many TRBJ1-3
TGCAGCGTTGAGCGTCCCTACGAGCAGTACTTC CSVERPYEQYF . TRBV29-1 . TRBJ2-7
TGTGCCCAGGGCTGTGCGAACTCCGGGGAGCTGTTCTTC CAQGCANSGELFF . TRBV15 . TRBJ2-1
TGTGCCAGCAGTTTAGGGGGGGCCTCTGGAAACACCATATATTTT CASSLGGASGNTIYF . TRBV12-3/TRBV12-4 medium-sized TRBJ1-3
TGTGCCAGCAGCTTGGAGACAGGATTTAACTATGGCTACACCTTC CASSLETGFNYGYTF . TRBV5-6 medium-sized TRBJ1-2
TGTGCCAGCGGTAGTACTGCGGGGCATGCGGCAGATACGCAGTATTTT CASGSTAGHAADTQYF . TRBV12-3/TRBV12-4 few TRBJ2-3
TGTGCCAGCAGCCTCTGGGAGGGCAATGAGCAGTTCTTC CASSLWEGNEQFF TRBD2 TRBV7-9 . TRBJ2-1
TGTGCCAGCAGCCTCAGGGGGCAAAACTATGGCTACACCTTC CASSLRGQNYGYTF TRBD1 TRBV5-6 medium-sized TRBJ1-2
TGTGCCAGCAGTGAAGGGACAGAAGAGACCCAGTACTTC CASSEGTEETQYF TRBD1 TRBV6-6 medium-sized TRBJ2-5
TGCGCCAGCAGCTTGCCTACCCGCCCGGGCCTCAAGACCTACGAGCAGTACTTC CASSLPTRPGLKTYEQYF . TRBV5-1 many TRBJ2-7
TGTGCCAGCAGTCCCGGAGGGTATGGCTACACCTTC CASSPGGYGYTF . TRBV6-5 medium-sized TRBJ1-2
TGTGCCAGCAAAGGGGCTCCTCGGCTGCCAAGCTTAAGCTCCTACGAGCAGTACTTC CASKGAPRLPSLSSYEQYF . TRBV11-1 large TRBJ2-7
TGTGCCAGCAGGGGGAACTACGAGCAGTACTTC CASRGNYEQYF . TRBV27 medium-sized TRBJ2-7
TGCAGCGTTGAGGGACAGGGCAATCAGCCCCAGCATTTT CSVEGQGNQPQHF TRBD1 TRBV29-1 few TRBJ1-5
TGTGCCAGCAATGGAGTCTCCTACGAGCAGTACTTC CASNGVSYEQYF . TRBV6-2/TRBV6-3 medium-sized TRBJ2-7
TGCGCCAGCGGGGGACAGTCGAACACTGAAGCTTTCTTT CASGGQSNTEAFF TRBD1 TRBV5-1 . TRBJ1-1
TGCGCCAGCAGCCAAGATTTCCAGGCGAGCAATCAGCCCCAGCATTTT CASSQDFQASNQPQHF . TRBV4-3 . TRBJ1-5
TGTGCCAGCAGTACAAGGACAGGGGGCTCCTACAATGAGCAGTTCTTC CASSTRTGGSYNEQFF TRBD1 TRBV6-6 medium-sized TRBJ2-1